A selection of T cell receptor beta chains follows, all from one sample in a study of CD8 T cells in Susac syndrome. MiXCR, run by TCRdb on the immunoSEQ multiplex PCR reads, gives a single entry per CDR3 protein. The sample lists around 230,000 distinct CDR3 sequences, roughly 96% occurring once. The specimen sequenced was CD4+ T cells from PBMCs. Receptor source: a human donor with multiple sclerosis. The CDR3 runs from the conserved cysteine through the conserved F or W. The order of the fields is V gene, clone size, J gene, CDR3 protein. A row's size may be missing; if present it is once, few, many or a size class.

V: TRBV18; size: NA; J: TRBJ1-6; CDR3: CASSLEDSVTHF
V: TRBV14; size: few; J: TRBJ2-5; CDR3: CASSQGLGETQYF
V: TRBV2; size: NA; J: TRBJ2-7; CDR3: CASTRDRGFHEQYF
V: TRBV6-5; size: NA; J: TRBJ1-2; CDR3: CASRPDGTYGYTF
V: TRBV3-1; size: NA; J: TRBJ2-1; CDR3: CASSHELAGGNEQFF
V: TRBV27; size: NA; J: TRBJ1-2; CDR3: CASSFQGRNYGYTF
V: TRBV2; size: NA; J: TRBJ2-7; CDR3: CASSTRLLADYEQYF
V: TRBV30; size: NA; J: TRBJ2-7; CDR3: CAWSEGGRVEQYF
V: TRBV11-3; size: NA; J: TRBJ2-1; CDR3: CASSIAAGLAGGYNEQFF
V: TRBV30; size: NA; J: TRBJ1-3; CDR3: CAWNLDSAPIYF
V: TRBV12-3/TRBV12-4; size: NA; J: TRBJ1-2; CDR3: CASSSIRDREYYGYTF
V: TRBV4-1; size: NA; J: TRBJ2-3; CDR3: CASSQVTPGTDTQYF
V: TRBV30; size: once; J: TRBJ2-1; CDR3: CASTRGAATPNEQFF
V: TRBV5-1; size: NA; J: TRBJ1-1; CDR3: CASRLNSGTGINTEAFF
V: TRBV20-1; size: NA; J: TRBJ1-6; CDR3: CSAMDTVGSPLHF
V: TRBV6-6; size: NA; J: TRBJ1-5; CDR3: CASTVGRGHQPQHF
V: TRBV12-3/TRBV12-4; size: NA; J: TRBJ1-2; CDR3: CASRRPGGADGYTF
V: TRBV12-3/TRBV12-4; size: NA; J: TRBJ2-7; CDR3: CASREVPGGEQYF
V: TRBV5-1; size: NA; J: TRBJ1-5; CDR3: CASSLTADQPQHF
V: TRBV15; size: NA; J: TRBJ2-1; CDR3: CATSRPSGSAEQFF
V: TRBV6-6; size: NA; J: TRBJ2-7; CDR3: CASSYDGVRGEQYF
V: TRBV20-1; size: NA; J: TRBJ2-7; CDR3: CSARRPGGGYEQYF
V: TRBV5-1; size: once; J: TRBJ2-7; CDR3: CASSLEGSNPIYEQYF
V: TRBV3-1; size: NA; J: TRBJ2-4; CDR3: CASRNSALLAKNIQYF
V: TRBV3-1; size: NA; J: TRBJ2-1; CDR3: CASSQGGPYNEQFF
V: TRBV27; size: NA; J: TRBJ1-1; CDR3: CASSRLQGAWGKAFF
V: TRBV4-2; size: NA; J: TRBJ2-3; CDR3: CASSQGTTLHGTDTQYF
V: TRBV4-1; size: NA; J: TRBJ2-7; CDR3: CASSPGEGGGSSYEQYF
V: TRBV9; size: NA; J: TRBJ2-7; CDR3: CASSVGDISYEQYF
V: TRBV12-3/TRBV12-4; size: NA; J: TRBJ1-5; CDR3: CASSEDRPGTGGDQPQHF
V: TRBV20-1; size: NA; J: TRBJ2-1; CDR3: CSARWGAAQFF
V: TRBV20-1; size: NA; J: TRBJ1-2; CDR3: CSARTGENGYTF
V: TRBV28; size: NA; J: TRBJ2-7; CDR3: CASLGRAYEQYF
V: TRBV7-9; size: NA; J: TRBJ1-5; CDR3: CASSLELSGIRSNQPQHF
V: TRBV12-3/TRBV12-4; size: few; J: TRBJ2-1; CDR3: CASRGYNEQFF
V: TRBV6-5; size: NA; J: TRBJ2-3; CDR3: CASNAIAGRMDTQYF
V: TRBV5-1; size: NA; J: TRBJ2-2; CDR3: CASTLAGTNTGELFF
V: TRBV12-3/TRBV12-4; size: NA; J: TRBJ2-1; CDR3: CASSSLPSYNEQFF
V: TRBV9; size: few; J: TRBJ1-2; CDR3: CASSVDSGNYGYTF
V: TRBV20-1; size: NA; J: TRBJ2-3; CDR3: CSAGTSGRADTQYF
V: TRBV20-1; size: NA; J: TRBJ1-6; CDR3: CSAPMRNSPLHF
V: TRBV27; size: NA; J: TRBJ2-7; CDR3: CASSRKGVAGVSYEQYF
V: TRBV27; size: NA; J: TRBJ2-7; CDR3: CASSLSQGPDSYEQYF
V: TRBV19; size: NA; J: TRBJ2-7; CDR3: CASSIEHTYEQYF
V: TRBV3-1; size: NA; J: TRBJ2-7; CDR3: CASSRRRTQTSYEQYF
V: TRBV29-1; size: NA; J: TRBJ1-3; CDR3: CSVGPGAGNTIYF
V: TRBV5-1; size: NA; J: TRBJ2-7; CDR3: CASSTGGSDTYEQYF
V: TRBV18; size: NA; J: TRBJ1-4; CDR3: CASSPRGITTNEKLFF
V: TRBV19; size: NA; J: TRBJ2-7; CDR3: CASSPRGLGSYEQYF
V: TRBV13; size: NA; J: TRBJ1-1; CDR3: CASSMDRYTEAFF
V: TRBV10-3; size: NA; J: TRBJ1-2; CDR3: CAIRRGQGNGYTF
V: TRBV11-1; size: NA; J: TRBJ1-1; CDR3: CASSPTHVAFF
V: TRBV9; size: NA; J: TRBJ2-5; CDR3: CASSLGTPSLPTQYF
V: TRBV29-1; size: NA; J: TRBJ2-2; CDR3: CSVSLMSTNTGELFF
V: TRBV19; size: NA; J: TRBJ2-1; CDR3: CASSITYYEQFF
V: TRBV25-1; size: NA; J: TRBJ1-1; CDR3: CASSRRSTETTEAFF
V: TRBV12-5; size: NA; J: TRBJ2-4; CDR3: CASGTGENIQYF